What follows is one T cell receptor (beta chain) and its context. Between the trimmed V and J ends, which lost 3 bases and 0 bases, there was a span of 15 bases. The germline V gene encodes CDR1 LGHDT and CDR2 YNNKEL (reference sequence). The CDR3 has 17 residues. Unique molecular identifiers were incorporated when the TCRbeta library was constructed. In TCRdb, the PCR reads were re-called with MiXCR into one record per CDR3 protein. This table has about 270,000 distinct CDR3 sequences, approximately 9.8% appearing once. The data derive from a study of T-cell reconstitution after alpha-beta-depleted transplantation in children.

This clonotype originated in a human donor who donated a stem cell graft to a child with SCID. The rearrangement joins TRBV3-1 to TRBJ1-3, with D possibly TRBD1 on 6 matching bases. The sequenced sample was PBMCs from the stem cell graft donor, obtained from the stem cell graft. As DNA, the CDR3 is TGTGCCAGCAGCCAGGGGCAGGGGCCAGGCTCTGGAAACACCATATATTTT. Translation gives CASSQGQGPGSGNTIYF.